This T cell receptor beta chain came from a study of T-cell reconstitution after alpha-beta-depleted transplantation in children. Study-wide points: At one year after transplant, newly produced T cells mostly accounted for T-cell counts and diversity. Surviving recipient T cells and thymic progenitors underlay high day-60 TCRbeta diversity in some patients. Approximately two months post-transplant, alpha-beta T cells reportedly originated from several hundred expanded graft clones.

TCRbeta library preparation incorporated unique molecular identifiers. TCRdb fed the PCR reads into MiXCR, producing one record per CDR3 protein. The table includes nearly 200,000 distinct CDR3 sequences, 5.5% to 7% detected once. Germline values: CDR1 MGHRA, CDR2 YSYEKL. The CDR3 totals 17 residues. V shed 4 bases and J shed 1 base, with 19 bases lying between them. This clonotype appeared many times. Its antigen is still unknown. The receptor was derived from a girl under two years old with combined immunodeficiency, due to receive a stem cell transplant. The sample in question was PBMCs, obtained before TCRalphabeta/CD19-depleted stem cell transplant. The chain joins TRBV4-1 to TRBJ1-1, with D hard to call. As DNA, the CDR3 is TGCGCCAGCAGCCCAAGGATGGTACAACGCTGGAACACTGAAGCTTTCTTT. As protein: CASSPRMVQRWNTEAFF.